This is a list of T cell receptor beta chains from one sample in a study of T cells in Graves' hyperthyroidism and ophthalmopathy. TCRdb independently ran MiXCR on the multiplex PCR reads; one entry per CDR3 protein. The sample holds hundreds of thousands of distinct CDR3 sequences, about 15% seen once. The sample taken for sequencing was blood. Receptor source: a man aged 18-30 years with Graves' ophthalmopathy. The conserved cysteine and the conserved F or W are not part of the CDR3 here. D genes are given only for firm matches.

V: TRBV18; J: TRBJ1-2; D: -; CDR3: ASSPNAETSLYGYT
V: TRBV20-1; J: TRBJ1-5; D: TRBD1; CDR3: SASIGTGDQPQH
V: TRBV11-2; J: TRBJ2-1; D: TRBD1; CDR3: ASSHRDRANGNEQF
V: TRBV20-1; J: TRBJ1-2; D: TRBD1; CDR3: SAWDRGYT
V: TRBV12-3/TRBV12-4; J: TRBJ2-3; D: -; CDR3: ASSSRVGHTDTQY
V: TRBV6-5; J: TRBJ2-2; D: TRBD1; CDR3: ASSYTGGANTGELF
V: TRBV3-1; J: TRBJ2-7; D: -; CDR3: ASSRLSRAVEQY
V: TRBV12-3/TRBV12-4; J: TRBJ1-4; D: -; CDR3: ASSTYGSNEKLF
V: TRBV6-2/TRBV6-3; J: TRBJ1-4; D: -; CDR3: ASSYTGANNEKLF
V: TRBV12-3/TRBV12-4; J: TRBJ2-1; D: TRBD2; CDR3: ASSRTSGKWMDEQF
V: TRBV20-1; J: TRBJ2-3; D: TRBD2; CDR3: SARDRLAGDTDTQY
V: TRBV5-1; J: TRBJ2-7; D: -; CDR3: ASSLAGDRGGVEQY
V: TRBV12-3/TRBV12-4; J: TRBJ2-1; D: TRBD1; CDR3: ASSLKGAPYNEQF
V: TRBV3-1; J: TRBJ2-1; D: -; CDR3: ASSLRAFSYNEQF
V: TRBV3-1; J: TRBJ2-1; D: TRBD2; CDR3: ASSPRLAGPHNEQF
V: TRBV28; J: TRBJ2-5; D: TRBD1; CDR3: ASSFPRDSWGQETQY
V: TRBV18; J: TRBJ2-5; D: TRBD1; CDR3: ASSPRRDRETQY
V: TRBV7-8; J: TRBJ2-1; D: -; CDR3: ASGGDYEQF
V: TRBV7-9; J: TRBJ2-1; D: -; CDR3: ASEASSFSYNEQF
V: TRBV20-1; J: TRBJ2-4; D: TRBD2; CDR3: SARDTAGVWGNIQY
V: TRBV20-1; J: TRBJ2-7; D: TRBD2; CDR3: SAGTSGSIEQY
V: TRBV6-1; J: TRBJ1-1; D: -; CDR3: ASSAGGGNTEAF
V: TRBV10-3; J: TRBJ2-3; D: -; CDR3: AISESSTDTQY
V: TRBV7-9; J: TRBJ2-3; D: TRBD1; CDR3: ASSRGQGGVDTQY
V: TRBV5-1; J: TRBJ2-5; D: -; CDR3: ASTPGGGETQY
V: TRBV5-1; J: TRBJ2-3; D: TRBD2; CDR3: ASSLAGDPTDTQY
V: TRBV7-9; J: TRBJ2-1; D: -; CDR3: ASSPDRVPRGGYNEQF
V: TRBV3-1; J: TRBJ2-1; D: -; CDR3: ASSQSSYNEQF
V: TRBV20-1; J: TRBJ2-7; D: -; CDR3: SASLASGSYEQY
V: TRBV19; J: TRBJ2-7; D: -; CDR3: ASSADPASDYEQY
V: TRBV7-6; J: TRBJ2-1; D: -; CDR3: ASSQDRYEQF
V: TRBV24-1; J: TRBJ2-2; D: -; CDR3: ATSVPGSAGELF
V: TRBV12-3/TRBV12-4; J: TRBJ2-1; D: TRBD2; CDR3: ASSLVLANTYNEQF
V: TRBV6-1; J: TRBJ2-3; D: -; CDR3: ASRGSSDTQY
V: TRBV12-3/TRBV12-4; J: TRBJ2-3; D: -; CDR3: ASSLGGEGGTDTQY
V: TRBV5-1; J: TRBJ2-5; D: -; CDR3: ASSWLGTYETQY
V: TRBV19; J: TRBJ1-2; D: -; CDR3: ASSIVSDVGYT
V: TRBV20-1; J: TRBJ1-1; D: TRBD1; CDR3: SASDRVGNTEAF
V: TRBV7-2; J: TRBJ2-3; D: -; CDR3: ASSLDGGSSSTDTQY
V: TRBV30; J: TRBJ1-4; D: -; CDR3: AWSGLGWLEEKLF
V: TRBV11-2; J: TRBJ2-3; D: TRBD2; CDR3: ASGLAGGSDTQY
V: TRBV7-6; J: TRBJ2-2; D: -; CDR3: ASSLAAWGNTGELF
V: TRBV20-1; J: TRBJ2-5; D: TRBD2; CDR3: SASKGLAENGETQY
V: TRBV18; J: TRBJ2-7; D: -; CDR3: ASSPGHRDRFTEQY
V: TRBV7-2; J: TRBJ2-1; D: TRBD2; CDR3: ASSTFGLAGGPSEF
V: TRBV10-2; J: TRBJ1-5; D: TRBD1; CDR3: ASSETGTQPQH
V: TRBV3-1; J: TRBJ2-1; D: TRBD2; CDR3: ASSQQTSGGLYNEQF
V: TRBV11-2; J: TRBJ1-2; D: TRBD1; CDR3: ASSATGGKDGYT
V: TRBV12-3/TRBV12-4; J: TRBJ2-7; D: -; CDR3: ASSEGRRFPYEQY
V: TRBV6-1; J: TRBJ2-2; D: -; CDR3: ASSIIQGSGELF
V: TRBV11-2; J: TRBJ2-7; D: TRBD1; CDR3: ASSFLVGGTGASYEQY
V: TRBV12-3/TRBV12-4; J: TRBJ2-7; D: TRBD2; CDR3: ASSQSGRGYEQY
V: TRBV12-3/TRBV12-4; J: TRBJ2-1; D: TRBD2; CDR3: ASRTSGGLNEQF
V: TRBV12-3/TRBV12-4; J: TRBJ2-1; D: -; CDR3: ASSPGEGFYNEQF
V: TRBV14; J: TRBJ2-7; D: TRBD1; CDR3: ASSPLDRVSYEQY
V: TRBV28; J: TRBJ2-5; D: -; CDR3: ASSEWGQGQVSSQY
V: TRBV19; J: TRBJ1-1; D: -; CDR3: ASSMVSPMGETF